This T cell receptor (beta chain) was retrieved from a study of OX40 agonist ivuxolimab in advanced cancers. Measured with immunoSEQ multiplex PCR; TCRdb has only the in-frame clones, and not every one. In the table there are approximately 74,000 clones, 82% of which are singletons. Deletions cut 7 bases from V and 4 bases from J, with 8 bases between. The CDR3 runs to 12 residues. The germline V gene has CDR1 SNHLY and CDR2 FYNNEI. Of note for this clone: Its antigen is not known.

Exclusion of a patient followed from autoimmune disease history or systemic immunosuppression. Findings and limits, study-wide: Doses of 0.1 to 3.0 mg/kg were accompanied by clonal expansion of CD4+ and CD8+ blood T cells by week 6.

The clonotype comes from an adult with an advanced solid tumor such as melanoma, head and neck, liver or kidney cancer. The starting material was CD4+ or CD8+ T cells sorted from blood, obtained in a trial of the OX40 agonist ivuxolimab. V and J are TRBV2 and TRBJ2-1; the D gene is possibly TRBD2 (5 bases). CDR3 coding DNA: TGTGCCAGCACGAGGGATTACAATGAGCAGTTCTTC. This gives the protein CASTRDYNEQFF.